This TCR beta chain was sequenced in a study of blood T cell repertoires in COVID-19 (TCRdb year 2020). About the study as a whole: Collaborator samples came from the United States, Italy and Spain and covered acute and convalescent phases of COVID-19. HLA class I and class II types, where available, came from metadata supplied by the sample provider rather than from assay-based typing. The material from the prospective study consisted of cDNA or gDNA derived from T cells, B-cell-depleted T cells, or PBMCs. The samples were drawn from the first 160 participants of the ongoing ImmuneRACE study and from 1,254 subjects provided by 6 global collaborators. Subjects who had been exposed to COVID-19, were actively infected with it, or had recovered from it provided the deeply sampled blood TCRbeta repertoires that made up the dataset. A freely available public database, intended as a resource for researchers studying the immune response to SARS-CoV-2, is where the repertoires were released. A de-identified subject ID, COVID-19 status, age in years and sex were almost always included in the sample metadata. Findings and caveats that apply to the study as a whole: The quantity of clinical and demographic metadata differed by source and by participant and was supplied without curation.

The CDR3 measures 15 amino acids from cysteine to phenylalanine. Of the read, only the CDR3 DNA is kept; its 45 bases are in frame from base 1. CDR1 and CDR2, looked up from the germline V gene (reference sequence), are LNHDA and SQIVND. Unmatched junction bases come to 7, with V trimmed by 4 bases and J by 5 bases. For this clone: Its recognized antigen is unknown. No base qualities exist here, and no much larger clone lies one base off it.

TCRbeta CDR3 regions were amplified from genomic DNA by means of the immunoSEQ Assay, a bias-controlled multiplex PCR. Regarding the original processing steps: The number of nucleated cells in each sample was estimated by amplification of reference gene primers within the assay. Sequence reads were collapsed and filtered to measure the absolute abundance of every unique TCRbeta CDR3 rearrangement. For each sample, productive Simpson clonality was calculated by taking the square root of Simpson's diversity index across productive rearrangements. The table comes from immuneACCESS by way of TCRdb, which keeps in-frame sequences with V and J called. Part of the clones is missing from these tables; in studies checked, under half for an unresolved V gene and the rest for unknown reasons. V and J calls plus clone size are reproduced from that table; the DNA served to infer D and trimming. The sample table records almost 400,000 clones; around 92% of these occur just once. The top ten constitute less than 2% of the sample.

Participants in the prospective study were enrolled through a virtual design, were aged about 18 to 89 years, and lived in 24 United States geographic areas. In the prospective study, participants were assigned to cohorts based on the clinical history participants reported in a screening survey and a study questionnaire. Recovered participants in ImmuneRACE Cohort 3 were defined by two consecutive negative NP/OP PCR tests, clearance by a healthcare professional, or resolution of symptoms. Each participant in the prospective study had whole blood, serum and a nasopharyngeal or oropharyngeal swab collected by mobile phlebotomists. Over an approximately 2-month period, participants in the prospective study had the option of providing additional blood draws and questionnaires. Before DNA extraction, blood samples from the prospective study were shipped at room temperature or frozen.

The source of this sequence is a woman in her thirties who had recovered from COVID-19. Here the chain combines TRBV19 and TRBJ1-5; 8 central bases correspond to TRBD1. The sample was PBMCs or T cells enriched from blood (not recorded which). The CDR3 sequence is CASSTGGWGHQPQHF. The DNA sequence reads TGTGCCAGTAGTACAGGGGGCTGGGGCCATCAGCCCCAGCATTTT.